This T cell receptor beta chain was sequenced during a study of early T cells in non-severe SARS-CoV-2 infection. Germline V gene sequence: CDR1 KGHSH, CDR2 LQKENI. CDR3 length equals 14 residues. Trimming shortened V by 4 bases and J by 5 bases, and 9 bases separated the two germline ends. In its sample, this clonotype was seen many times. TCRdb ran MiXCR on the 5' RACE reads and lists one entry per CDR3 protein. The sample shows under 70,000 distinct CDR3 sequences, roughly 12% of them seen only once. This TCR was recovered from an adult who was a healthcare worker with PCR-confirmed SARS-CoV-2 infection or an uninfected control (not recorded which). This chain uses TRBV18 with TRBJ1-6; D uncertain. Sequencing was done on a sample of whole blood. CDR3 protein: CASSRDGDNSPLHF. The CDR3, as DNA: TGTGCCAGCTCACGCGACGGAGATAATTCACCCCTCCACTTT.